Listed below are T cell receptor beta chains from one sample, sequenced in a study of cytomegalovirus exposure and HLA in healthy donors. TCRdb's table, derived via immunoSEQ multiplex PCR, lists solely in-frame clones and lacks some. This repertoire includes around 84,000 clones. The sequenced sample consisted of PBMCs. These receptors all come from a man aged 30 to 39 in good health and CMV-seronegative. The CDR3 runs from the conserved cysteine through the conserved F or W. D genes are given only for firm matches.

d_call: -
v_call: TRBV6-6
j_call: TRBJ1-5
cdr3_aa: CASSFQVGAVYQPQHF
cdr3_nt: TGTGCCAGCAGTTTCCAGGTAGGGGCTGTGTATCAGCCCCAGCATTTT

d_call: TRBD1
v_call: TRBV7-3
j_call: TRBJ2-2
cdr3_aa: CASSFHRGGANTGELFF
cdr3_nt: TGTGCCAGCAGCTTCCACAGGGGTGGAGCGAACACCGGGGAGCTGTTTTTT

d_call: -
v_call: TRBV7-9
j_call: TRBJ2-7
cdr3_aa: CASSLARGVRPYEQYF
cdr3_nt: TGTGCCAGCAGCTTAGCTCGCGGGGTTCGGCCCTACGAGCAGTACTTC

d_call: -
v_call: TRBV29-1
j_call: TRBJ1-1
cdr3_aa: CSGERGNTEAFF
cdr3_nt: TGCAGCGGCGAGCGGGGGAACACTGAAGCTTTCTTT

d_call: TRBD1
v_call: TRBV23-1
j_call: TRBJ1-2
cdr3_aa: CASSQPGQAAVGYTF
cdr3_nt: TGCGCCAGCAGTCAACCGGGACAGGCAGCGGTGGGCTACACCTTC

d_call: -
v_call: TRBV4-3
j_call: TRBJ2-3
cdr3_aa: CASSWRGNTQYF
cdr3_nt: TGCGCCAGCAGCTGGCGGGGAAATACGCAGTATTTT

d_call: TRBD1
v_call: TRBV28
j_call: TRBJ1-3
cdr3_aa: CASITGGAGNTIYF
cdr3_nt: TGTGCCAGCATAACAGGGGGCGCGGGAAACACCATATATTTT

d_call: TRBD1
v_call: TRBV7-2
j_call: TRBJ1-2
cdr3_aa: CASSPRTGGNYGYTF
cdr3_nt: TGTGCCAGCAGCCCCCGGACAGGGGGAAACTATGGCTACACCTTC

d_call: TRBD1
v_call: TRBV5-4
j_call: TRBJ2-2
cdr3_aa: CASSPGDRRTGELFF
cdr3_nt: TGTGCCAGCAGCCCCGGGGACAGGCGCACCGGGGAGCTGTTTTTT

d_call: TRBD2
v_call: TRBV7-3
j_call: TRBJ2-5
cdr3_aa: CASSSGRGETQYF
cdr3_nt: TGTGCCAGCAGTAGCGGGAGGGGAGAGACCCAGTACTTC

d_call: TRBD1
v_call: TRBV28
j_call: TRBJ1-5
cdr3_aa: CASLPGGQGYQPQHF
cdr3_nt: TGTGCCAGCTTACCTGGGGGACAGGGGTATCAGCCCCAGCATTTT

d_call: -
v_call: TRBV19
j_call: TRBJ2-7
cdr3_aa: CASSIVGQYEQYF
cdr3_nt: TGTGCCAGTAGTATAGTGGGCCAGTACGAGCAGTACTTC

d_call: -
v_call: TRBV2
j_call: TRBJ2-7
cdr3_aa: CASASYYYEQYF
cdr3_nt: TGTGCCAGCGCGTCTTATTACTACGAGCAGTACTTC

d_call: TRBD1
v_call: TRBV5-4
j_call: TRBJ2-7
cdr3_aa: CASSSRQGPTSYEQYF
cdr3_nt: TGTGCCAGCAGCTCGAGACAGGGCCCCACTTCCTACGAGCAGTACTTC

d_call: TRBD1
v_call: TRBV19
j_call: TRBJ2-7
cdr3_aa: CASRSGQGLGEQYF
cdr3_nt: TGTGCCAGTAGATCGGGACAGGGTCTCGGGGAGCAGTACTTC

d_call: -
v_call: TRBV2
j_call: TRBJ1-2
cdr3_aa: CASLPGGLSNYGYTF
cdr3_nt: TGTGCCAGCCTCCCAGGCGGACTATCTAACTATGGCTACACCTTC

d_call: -
v_call: TRBV12-5
j_call: TRBJ2-7
cdr3_aa: CASGPRSSSYEQYF
cdr3_nt: TGTGCTAGTGGTCCTCGGAGTAGTTCCTACGAGCAGTACTTC

d_call: -
v_call: TRBV25-1
j_call: TRBJ2-7
cdr3_aa: CASSVGGPYEQYF
cdr3_nt: TGTGCCAGCAGTGTGGGTGGGCCCTACGAGCAGTACTTC

d_call: -
v_call: TRBV6-5
j_call: TRBJ1-4
cdr3_aa: CASSYGNNANEKLFF
cdr3_nt: TGTGCCAGCAGTTACGGTAACAACGCTAATGAAAAACTGTTTTTT

d_call: -
v_call: TRBV6-5
j_call: TRBJ1-1
cdr3_aa: CASRPSRGGTEAFF
cdr3_nt: TGTGCCAGCAGGCCATCCCGGGGGGGCACTGAAGCTTTCTTT

d_call: TRBD1
v_call: TRBV7-8
j_call: TRBJ2-5
cdr3_aa: CASSFDRGETQYF
cdr3_nt: TGTGCCAGCAGCTTCGACAGGGGGGAGACCCAGTACTTC

d_call: TRBD2
v_call: TRBV5-5
j_call: TRBJ2-5
cdr3_aa: CASSGRLAGEGETQYF
cdr3_nt: TGTGCCAGCAGCGGAAGACTAGCGGGAGAGGGCGAGACCCAGTACTTC

d_call: TRBD2
v_call: TRBV10-3
j_call: TRBJ2-3
cdr3_aa: CAIRAAGGTADTQYF
cdr3_nt: TGTGCCATCAGGGCAGCGGGAGGGACGGCGGATACGCAGTATTTT

d_call: TRBD2
v_call: TRBV15
j_call: TRBJ2-7
cdr3_aa: CATSRTGTSGMREQYF
cdr3_nt: TGTGCCACCAGCAGAACCGGGACTAGCGGGATGAGGGAGCAGTACTTC

d_call: TRBD1
v_call: TRBV2
j_call: TRBJ2-5
cdr3_aa: CASSVLGTGKRKTQYF
cdr3_nt: TGTGCCAGCAGCGTTCTAGGGACAGGGAAGAGGAAGACCCAGTACTTC